This T cell receptor (beta chain) comes out of a study of T cell repertoires in cytomegalovirus infection. Overall study: Researchers turned to recently identified HLA-C-restricted CMV epitopes as well as well-studied HLA-B-restricted ones.

TCRdb independently ran MiXCR on the reads; one entry per CDR3 protein. The sample carries about 830,000 distinct CDR3 sequences, around a third recorded once. The junction had 6 bases not matched to a gene; V was cut back by 5 bases and J by 2 bases. Germline V gives CDR1 MRHNA, CDR2 SNTAGT. The CDR3 is 15 residues long. Study conclusions and caveats: CMV carriers with the relevant HLA were identified by cumulative public TCR beta family frequency.

This clonotype showed up many times. Its antigen is still unknown. The sequencing here drew on cultured CD8+ T cells from PBMCs, taken from culture after CMV antigen stimulation. The source of this sequence is a human donor in good health (CMV status not recorded). Some clones in this sample may be carry-over from other donors' samples. V is TRBV6-4 and J is TRBJ2-1, with 7 bases lining up with TRBD2. CDR3 coding DNA: TGTGCCAGCAGTCCTAGCGGCGATCCCTACAATGAGCAGTTCTTC. As protein: CASSPSGDPYNEQFF.